This is a list of T cell receptor beta chains from one sample in a study of shared clonotypes between healthy human individuals. Some clones are missing from TCRdb's copy, which holds only in-frame ones; the method was immunoSEQ multiplex PCR. The sample has over a million clones; 75% to 80% are singletons. The sequenced material came from memory CD4+ T cells from PBMCs. Every receptor here comes from a man younger than 30 in good health. Some clones in this sample may be carry-over from other donors' samples. CDR3s include the opening cysteine and the closing phenylalanine or tryptophan. A D gene is named only where the DNA matches it firmly. Clone size appears in some rows only: once, few, many, or a class for an expanded clone.

CDR3nt: TGTGCCAGCAGTTCACCCCCCGGTCCCACCAAGGAGTTCTTC; CDR3aa: CASSSPPGPTKEFF; d_gene: NA; v_gene: TRBV28; abundance: NA; j_gene: TRBJ2-1
CDR3nt: TGTGCCAGCAGCCTCCCTAGCGGAGCCCTGGGCGAGCAGTACTTC; CDR3aa: CASSLPSGALGEQYF; d_gene: TRBD2; v_gene: TRBV7-9; abundance: NA; j_gene: TRBJ2-7
CDR3nt: TGCGCCAGCAGCCAAGGAGCTCTAGCGGCCCTCACCGGGGAGCTGTTTTTT; CDR3aa: CASSQGALAALTGELFF; d_gene: TRBD2; v_gene: TRBV4-1; abundance: NA; j_gene: TRBJ2-2
CDR3nt: TGTGCCAGCAGTTCCTCGAGGGGAGGAGGGGGTTCTGGAAACACCATATATTTT; CDR3aa: CASSSSRGGGGSGNTIYF; d_gene: NA; v_gene: TRBV7-9; abundance: once; j_gene: TRBJ1-3
CDR3nt: TGTGCCAGCAGTGAACATGAAGGGAATCAGCCCCAGCATTTT; CDR3aa: CASSEHEGNQPQHF; d_gene: NA; v_gene: TRBV2; abundance: few; j_gene: TRBJ1-5
CDR3nt: TGCGCCAGCAGCATTACAGGGATAGGGTACAATGAGCAGTTCTTC; CDR3aa: CASSITGIGYNEQFF; d_gene: NA; v_gene: TRBV5-1; abundance: NA; j_gene: TRBJ2-1
CDR3nt: TGTGCCAGCAGCTTATCCCCTGTCGAGCAGTACTTC; CDR3aa: CASSLSPVEQYF; d_gene: NA; v_gene: TRBV7-8; abundance: NA; j_gene: TRBJ2-7
CDR3nt: TGTGCCAGCAGCCGGGGTTTTACGGCCAGTCAAGAGACCCAGTACTTC; CDR3aa: CASSRGFTASQETQYF; d_gene: NA; v_gene: TRBV7-2; abundance: NA; j_gene: TRBJ2-5
CDR3nt: TGTGCCAGCAGCAAAGGACTAGATGGTATCCACGAGCAGTACTTC; CDR3aa: CASSKGLDGIHEQYF; d_gene: NA; v_gene: TRBV21-1; abundance: NA; j_gene: TRBJ2-7
CDR3nt: TGTGCCACCAGCCTCGGGATTTTCAATCAGCCCCAGCATTTT; CDR3aa: CATSLGIFNQPQHF; d_gene: NA; v_gene: TRBV15; abundance: NA; j_gene: TRBJ1-5
CDR3nt: TGTGCCAGCAGCCTTGGAGGGGTAAAGAGCGGCACTGAAGCTTTCTTT; CDR3aa: CASSLGGVKSGTEAFF; d_gene: NA; v_gene: TRBV5-4; abundance: NA; j_gene: TRBJ1-1
CDR3nt: TGTGCCAGCAGCGTAGACAGGGAGGGAAGTTTATTCGCGAACACCGGGGAGCTGTTTTTT; CDR3aa: CASSVDREGSLFANTGELFF; d_gene: NA; v_gene: TRBV7-6; abundance: NA; j_gene: TRBJ2-2
CDR3nt: TGTGCCAGCAGCTTAGGGAAGGCGGGATGGGGGGATACGCAGTATTTT; CDR3aa: CASSLGKAGWGDTQYF; d_gene: NA; v_gene: TRBV7-2; abundance: NA; j_gene: TRBJ2-3
CDR3nt: TGTGCCAGCAGTGAACAGGGGAAAGCTTTCTTT; CDR3aa: CASSEQGKAFF; d_gene: TRBD1; v_gene: TRBV27; abundance: NA; j_gene: TRBJ1-1
CDR3nt: TGTGCCAGCAGCTTGGAAGCGGGGTCAGATACGCAGTATTTT; CDR3aa: CASSLEAGSDTQYF; d_gene: TRBD2; v_gene: TRBV5-4; abundance: NA; j_gene: TRBJ2-3
CDR3nt: TGTGCCACCAGCAGTAGAAGAATGGAGCAGTTCTTC; CDR3aa: CATSSRRMEQFF; d_gene: NA; v_gene: TRBV15; abundance: NA; j_gene: TRBJ2-1
CDR3nt: TGTGCCTGGATTGACAGAGGAGCTTTCTTT; CDR3aa: CAWIDRGAFF; d_gene: NA; v_gene: TRBV30; abundance: NA; j_gene: TRBJ1-1
CDR3nt: TGTGCCAGCAGCTTAGATGGGTATAGCTCCTACGAGCAGTACTTC; CDR3aa: CASSLDGYSSYEQYF; d_gene: NA; v_gene: TRBV7-2; abundance: NA; j_gene: TRBJ2-7
CDR3nt: TGCGCCAGCAGCCAAGATATGACGAACAACTATGGCTACACCTTC; CDR3aa: CASSQDMTNNYGYTF; d_gene: NA; v_gene: TRBV4-1; abundance: many; j_gene: TRBJ1-2
CDR3nt: TGTGCCAGCAGTTATTCGATCGTGGGCCAGACCCAGTACTTC; CDR3aa: CASSYSIVGQTQYF; d_gene: NA; v_gene: TRBV6-5; abundance: few; j_gene: TRBJ2-5
CDR3nt: TGTGCCATCAGGGGACAGGGAGCTAGGTACGAGCAGTACTTC; CDR3aa: CAIRGQGARYEQYF; d_gene: TRBD1; v_gene: TRBV10-3; abundance: NA; j_gene: TRBJ2-7
CDR3nt: TGTGCCACCAGCAGAGATCCAGGGCGTGGAAATGAGCAGTTCTTC; CDR3aa: CATSRDPGRGNEQFF; d_gene: NA; v_gene: TRBV15; abundance: NA; j_gene: TRBJ2-1
CDR3nt: TGTGCCAGCAGCTTGACTTGGGGTGAAAAACTGTTTTTT; CDR3aa: CASSLTWGEKLFF; d_gene: NA; v_gene: TRBV7-2; abundance: NA; j_gene: TRBJ1-4
CDR3nt: TGTGCCAGCAGTTGGAACGGGAACACTGAAGCTTTCTTT; CDR3aa: CASSWNGNTEAFF; d_gene: NA; v_gene: TRBV6-1; abundance: NA; j_gene: TRBJ1-1